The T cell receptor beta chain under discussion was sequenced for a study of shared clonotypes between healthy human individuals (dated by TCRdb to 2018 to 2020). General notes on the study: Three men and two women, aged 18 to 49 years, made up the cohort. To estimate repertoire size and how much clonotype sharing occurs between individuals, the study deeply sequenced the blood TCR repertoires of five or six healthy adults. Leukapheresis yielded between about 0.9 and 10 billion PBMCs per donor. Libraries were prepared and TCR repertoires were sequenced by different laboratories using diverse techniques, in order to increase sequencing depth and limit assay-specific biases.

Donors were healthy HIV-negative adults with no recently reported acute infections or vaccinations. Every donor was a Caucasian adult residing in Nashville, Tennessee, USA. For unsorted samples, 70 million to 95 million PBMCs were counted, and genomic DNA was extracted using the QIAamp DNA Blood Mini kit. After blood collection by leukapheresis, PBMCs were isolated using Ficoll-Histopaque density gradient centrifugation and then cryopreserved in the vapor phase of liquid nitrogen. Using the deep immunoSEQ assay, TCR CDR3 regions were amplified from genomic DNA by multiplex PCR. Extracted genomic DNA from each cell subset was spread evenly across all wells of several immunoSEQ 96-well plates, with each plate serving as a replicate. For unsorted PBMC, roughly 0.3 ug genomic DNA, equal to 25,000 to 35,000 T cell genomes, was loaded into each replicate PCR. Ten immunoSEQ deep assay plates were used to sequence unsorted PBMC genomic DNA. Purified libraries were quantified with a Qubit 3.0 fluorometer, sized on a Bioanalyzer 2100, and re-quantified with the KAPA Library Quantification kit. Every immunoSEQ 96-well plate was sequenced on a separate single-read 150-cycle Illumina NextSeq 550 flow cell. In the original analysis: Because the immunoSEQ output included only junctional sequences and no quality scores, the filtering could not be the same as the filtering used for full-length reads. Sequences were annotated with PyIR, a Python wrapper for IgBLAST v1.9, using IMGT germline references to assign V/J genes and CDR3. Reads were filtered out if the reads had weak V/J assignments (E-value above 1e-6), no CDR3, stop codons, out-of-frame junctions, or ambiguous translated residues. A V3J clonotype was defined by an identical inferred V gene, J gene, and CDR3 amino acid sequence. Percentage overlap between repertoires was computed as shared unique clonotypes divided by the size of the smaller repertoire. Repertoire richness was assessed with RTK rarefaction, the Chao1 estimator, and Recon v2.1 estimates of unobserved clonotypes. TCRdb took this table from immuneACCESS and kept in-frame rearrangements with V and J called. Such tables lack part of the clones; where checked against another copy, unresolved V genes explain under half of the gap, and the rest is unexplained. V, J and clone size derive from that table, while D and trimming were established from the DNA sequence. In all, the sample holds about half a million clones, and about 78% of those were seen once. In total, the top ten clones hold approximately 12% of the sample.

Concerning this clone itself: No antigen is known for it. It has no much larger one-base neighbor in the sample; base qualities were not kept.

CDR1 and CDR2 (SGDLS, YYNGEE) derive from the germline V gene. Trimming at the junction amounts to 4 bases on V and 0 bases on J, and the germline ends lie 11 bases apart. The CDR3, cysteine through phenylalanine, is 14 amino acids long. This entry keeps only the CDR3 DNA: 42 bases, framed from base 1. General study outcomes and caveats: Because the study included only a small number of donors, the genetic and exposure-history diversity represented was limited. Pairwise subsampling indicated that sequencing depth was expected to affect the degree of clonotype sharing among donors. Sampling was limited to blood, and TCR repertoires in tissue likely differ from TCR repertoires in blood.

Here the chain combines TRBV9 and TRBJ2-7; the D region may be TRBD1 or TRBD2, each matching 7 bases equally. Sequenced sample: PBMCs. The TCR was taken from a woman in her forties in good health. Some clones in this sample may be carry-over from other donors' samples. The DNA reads TGTGCCAGCAGCCCAGGGGGGGTCTCCTACGAGCAGTACTTC. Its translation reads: CASSPGGVSYEQYF.